This T cell receptor (beta chain) was documented in a study of metastatic and nonmetastatic thyroid tumors. Turning to the study itself: Comparative analysis of repertoires was undertaken across blood and tumor or nodule tissue obtained from malignant and benign thyroid patients.

No patient had received any treatment before thyroid surgery. A remark on this clone: The antigen is unknown.

Germline CDR1 is WSHSY and CDR2 is SAAADI. The V end was cut by 8 bases, the J end by 6 bases, with 24 bases between. The CDR3 extends over 16 amino acids. Under the authors' procedure: CDR3 was compared across clinicopathological groups, and the resulting differences were used to build a distant-metastasis classifier for papillary thyroid cancer. TCRdb re-clonotyped the PCR reads through MiXCR. The V and J calls here are based on TCRdb, not the publication. The data contain about 14,000 clones, 32% of them singletons. Study findings and constraints: Significantly greater TCR beta diversity was reportedly found in malignant thyroid tumors than in benign nodules (in blood and tumor).

The sample consisted of tumor tissue. The TCR was taken from a female donor with papillary thyroid cancer or a benign thyroid nodule (not recorded which). Some clones in this sample may be carry-over from other donors' samples. This chain links TRBV10-2 with TRBJ2-3, with D perhaps matching TRBD2 (5 bases). The CDR3 spells CASSEPGIATGDTQYF. The CDR3 DNA is TGCGCCAGCTCTGAGCCGGGAATAGCTACCGGGGATACGCAGTATTTT.